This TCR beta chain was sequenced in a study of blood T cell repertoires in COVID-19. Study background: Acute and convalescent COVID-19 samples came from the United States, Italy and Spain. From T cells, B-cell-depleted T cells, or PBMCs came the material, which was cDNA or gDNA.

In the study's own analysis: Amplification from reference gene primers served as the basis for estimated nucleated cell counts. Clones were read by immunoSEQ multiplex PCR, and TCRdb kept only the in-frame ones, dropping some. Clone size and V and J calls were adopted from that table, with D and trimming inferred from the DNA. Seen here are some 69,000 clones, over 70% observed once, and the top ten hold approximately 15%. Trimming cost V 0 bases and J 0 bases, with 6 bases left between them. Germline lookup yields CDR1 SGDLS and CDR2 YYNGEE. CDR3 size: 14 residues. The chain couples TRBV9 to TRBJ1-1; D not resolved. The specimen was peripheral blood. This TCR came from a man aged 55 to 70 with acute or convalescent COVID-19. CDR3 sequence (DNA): TGTGCCAGCAGCGTAGGAGGGATGAACACTGAAGCTTTCTTT. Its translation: CASSVGGMNTEAFF.